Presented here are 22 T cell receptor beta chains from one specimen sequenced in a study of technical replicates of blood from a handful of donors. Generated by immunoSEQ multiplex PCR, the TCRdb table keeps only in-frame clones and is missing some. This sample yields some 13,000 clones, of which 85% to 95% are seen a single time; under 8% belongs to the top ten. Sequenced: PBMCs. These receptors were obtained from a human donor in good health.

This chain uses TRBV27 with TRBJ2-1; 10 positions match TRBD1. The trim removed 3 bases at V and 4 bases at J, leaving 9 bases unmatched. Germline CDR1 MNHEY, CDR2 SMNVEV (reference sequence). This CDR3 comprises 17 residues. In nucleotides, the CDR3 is TGTGCCAGCAGTTTCCCACGGGACAGGGGCCGGTACAATGAGCAGTTCTTC. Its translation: CASSFPRDRGRYNEQFF.

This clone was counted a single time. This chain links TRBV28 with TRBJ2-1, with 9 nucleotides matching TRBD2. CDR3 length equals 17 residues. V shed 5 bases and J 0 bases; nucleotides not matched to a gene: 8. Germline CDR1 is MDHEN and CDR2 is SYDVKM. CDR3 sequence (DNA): TGTGCCAGCAGTACCCGACTAGCGGAAAACTCCTACAATGAGCAGTTCTTC. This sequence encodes CASSTRLAENSYNEQFF.

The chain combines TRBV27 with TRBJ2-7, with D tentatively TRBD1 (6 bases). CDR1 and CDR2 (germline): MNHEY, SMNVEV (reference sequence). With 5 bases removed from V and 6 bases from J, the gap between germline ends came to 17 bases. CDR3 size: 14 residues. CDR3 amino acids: CASSTRDILSEQYF. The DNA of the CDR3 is TGTGCCAGCAGTACACGGGACATTCTCTCCGAGCAGTACTTC.

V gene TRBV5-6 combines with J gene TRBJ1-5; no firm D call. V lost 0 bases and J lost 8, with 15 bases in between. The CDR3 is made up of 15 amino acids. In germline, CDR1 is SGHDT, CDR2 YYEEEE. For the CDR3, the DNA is TGTGCCAGCAGCTTGGGTCCGAGCCTCCCGAAGCCCCAGCATTTT. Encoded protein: CASSLGPSLPKPQHF.

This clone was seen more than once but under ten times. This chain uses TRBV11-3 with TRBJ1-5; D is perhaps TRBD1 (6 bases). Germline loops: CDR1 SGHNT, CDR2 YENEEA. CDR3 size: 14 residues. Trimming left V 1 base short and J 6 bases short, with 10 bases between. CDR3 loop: CASSLGWGRQPQHF. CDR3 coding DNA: TGTGCCAGCAGCTTAGGATGGGGGCGTCAGCCCCAGCATTTT.

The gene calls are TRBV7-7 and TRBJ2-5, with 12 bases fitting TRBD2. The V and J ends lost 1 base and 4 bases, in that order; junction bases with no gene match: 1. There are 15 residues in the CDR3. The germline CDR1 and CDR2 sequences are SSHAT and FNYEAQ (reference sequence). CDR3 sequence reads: CASSLGLAGAETQYF. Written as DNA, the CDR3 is TGTGCCAGCAGCTTAGGACTAGCGGGAGCAGAGACCCAGTACTTC.

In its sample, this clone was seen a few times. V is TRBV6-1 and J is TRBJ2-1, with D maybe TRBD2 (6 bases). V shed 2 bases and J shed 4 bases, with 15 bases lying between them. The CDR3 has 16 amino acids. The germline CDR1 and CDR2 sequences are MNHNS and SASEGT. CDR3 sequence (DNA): TGTGCCAGCAGTGAAACTGGAGGGGACCCTTACAATGAGCAGTTCTTC. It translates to CASSETGGDPYNEQFF.

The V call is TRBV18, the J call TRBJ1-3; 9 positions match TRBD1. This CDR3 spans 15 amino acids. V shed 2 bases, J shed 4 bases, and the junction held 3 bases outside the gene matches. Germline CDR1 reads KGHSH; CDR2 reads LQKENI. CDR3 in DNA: TGTGCCAGCTCACCAACCGGGACAGGGGGAAACACCATATATTTT. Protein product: CASSPTGTGGNTIYF.

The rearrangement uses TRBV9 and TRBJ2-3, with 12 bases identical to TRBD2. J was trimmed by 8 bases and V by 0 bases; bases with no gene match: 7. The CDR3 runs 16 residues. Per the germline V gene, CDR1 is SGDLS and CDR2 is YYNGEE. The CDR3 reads CASSVGASGRGGTQYF. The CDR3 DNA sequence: TGTGCCAGCAGCGTAGGGGCTAGCGGGAGGGGAGGTACGCAGTATTTT.

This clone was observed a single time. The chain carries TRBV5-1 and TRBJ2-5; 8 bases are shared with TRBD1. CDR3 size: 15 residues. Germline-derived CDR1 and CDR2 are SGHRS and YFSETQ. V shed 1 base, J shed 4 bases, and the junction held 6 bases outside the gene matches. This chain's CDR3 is CASSLWSGGSETQYF. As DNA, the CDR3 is TGCGCCAGCAGCTTGTGGTCAGGGGGCTCAGAGACCCAGTACTTC.

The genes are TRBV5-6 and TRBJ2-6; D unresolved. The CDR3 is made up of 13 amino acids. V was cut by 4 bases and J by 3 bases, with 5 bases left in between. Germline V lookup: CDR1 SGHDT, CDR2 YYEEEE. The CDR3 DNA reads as TGTGCCAGCAGCACCGGTGGGGCCAACGTCCTGACTTTC. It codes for CASSTGGANVLTF. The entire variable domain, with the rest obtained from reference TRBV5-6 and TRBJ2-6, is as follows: DAGVTQSPTHLIKTRGQQVTLRCSPKSGHDTVSWYQQALGQGPQFIFQYYEEEERQRGNFPDRFSGHQFPNYSSELNVNALLLGDSALYLCASSTGGANVLTFGAGSRLTVL.

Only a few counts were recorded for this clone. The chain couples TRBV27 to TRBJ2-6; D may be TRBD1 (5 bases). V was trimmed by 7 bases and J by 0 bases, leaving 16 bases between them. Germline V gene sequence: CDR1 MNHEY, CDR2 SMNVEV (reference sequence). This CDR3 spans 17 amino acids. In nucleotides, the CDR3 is TGTGCCAGCATTGGGTGGGGCGGAAACTCTGGGGCCAACGTCCTGACTTTC. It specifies CASIGWGGNSGANVLTF.

In DNA form, the CDR3 reads TGTGCCAGCAGAGGGACTAGTCTAGGGGAGCAGTACTTC. Its protein product is CASRGTSLGEQYF. This rearrangement joins TRBV6-1 to TRBJ2-7; 8 nucleotides agree with TRBD2. Germline V gives CDR1 MNHNS, CDR2 SASEGT. The CDR3 spans 13 residues. V lost 6 bases to trimming and J lost 7 bases; unmatched junction nucleotides: 8.

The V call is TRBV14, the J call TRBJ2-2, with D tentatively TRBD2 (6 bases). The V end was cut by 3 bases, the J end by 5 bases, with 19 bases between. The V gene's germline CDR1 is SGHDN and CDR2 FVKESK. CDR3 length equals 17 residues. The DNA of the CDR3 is TGTGCCAGCAGCCAGGGTATTGGGAGGTGGAGTACCGGGGAGCTGTTTTTT. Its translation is CASSQGIGRWSTGELFF.

Written as DNA, the CDR3 is TGTGCCAGCAGTACAAACCGGGACAGGGTCTACGAGCAGTACTTC. It is translated as CASSTNRDRVYEQYF. The rearrangement links TRBV27 to TRBJ2-7; 9 bases map to TRBD1. This CDR3 comprises 15 residues. V lost 5 bases, J lost 3 bases, and 8 bases stayed unmatched. CDR1 is MNHEY, CDR2 SMNVEV, per germline (reference sequence).

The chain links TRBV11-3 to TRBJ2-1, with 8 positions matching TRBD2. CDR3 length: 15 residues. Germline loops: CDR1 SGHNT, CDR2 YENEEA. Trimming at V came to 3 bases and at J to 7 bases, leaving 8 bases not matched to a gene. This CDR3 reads CASSLGAGVGNEQFF. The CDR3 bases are TGTGCCAGCAGCTTGGGAGCGGGAGTGGGGAATGAGCAGTTCTTC.

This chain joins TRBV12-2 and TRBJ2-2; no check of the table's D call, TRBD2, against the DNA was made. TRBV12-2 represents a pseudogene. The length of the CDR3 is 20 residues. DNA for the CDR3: TGTGCAAGTCGCCCTTCGATAGCGGGAGGCGAGATGGCTAACACCGGGGAGCTGTTTTTT. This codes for CASRPSIAGGEMANTGELFF.

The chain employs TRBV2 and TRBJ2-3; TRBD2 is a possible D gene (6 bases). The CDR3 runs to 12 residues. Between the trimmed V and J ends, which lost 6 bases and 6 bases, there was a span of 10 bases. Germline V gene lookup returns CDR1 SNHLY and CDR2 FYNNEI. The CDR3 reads CASRDLADTQYF. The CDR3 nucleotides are TGTGCCAGCAGGGATCTAGCGGATACGCAGTATTTT.

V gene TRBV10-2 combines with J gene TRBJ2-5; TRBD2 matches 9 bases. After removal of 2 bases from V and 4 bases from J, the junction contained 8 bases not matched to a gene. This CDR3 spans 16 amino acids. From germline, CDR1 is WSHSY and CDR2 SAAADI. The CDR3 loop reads CASSETSGRKGETQYF. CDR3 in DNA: TGCGCCAGCAGTGAGACCAGCGGGAGGAAAGGAGAGACCCAGTACTTC.

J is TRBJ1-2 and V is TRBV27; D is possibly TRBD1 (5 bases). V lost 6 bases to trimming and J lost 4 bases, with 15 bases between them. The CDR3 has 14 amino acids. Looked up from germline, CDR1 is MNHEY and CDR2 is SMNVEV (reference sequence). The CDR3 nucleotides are TGTGCCAGCAGGGGGGGACCGCTATTCTATGGCTACACCTTC. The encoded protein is CASRGGPLFYGYTF.

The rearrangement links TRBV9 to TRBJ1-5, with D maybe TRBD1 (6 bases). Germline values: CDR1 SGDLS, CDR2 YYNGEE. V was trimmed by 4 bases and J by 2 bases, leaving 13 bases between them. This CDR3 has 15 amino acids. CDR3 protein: CASSQDSSGNQPQHF. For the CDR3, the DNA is TGTGCCAGCAGCCAGGACAGTTCAGGCAATCAGCCCCAGCATTTT.

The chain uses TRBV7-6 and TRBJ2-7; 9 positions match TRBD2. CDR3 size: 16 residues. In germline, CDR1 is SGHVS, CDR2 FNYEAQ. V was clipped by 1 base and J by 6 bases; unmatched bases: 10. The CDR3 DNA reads TGTGCCAGCAGCTTAGGGTTGGGTAGCGGGAGTGGCGAGCAGTACTTC. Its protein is CASSLGLGSGSGEQYF.